The 10 T cell receptor beta chains below all came from one sample that was sequenced in a study of Graves' ophthalmopathy and Graves' hyperthyroidism. RNA transcripts yielded amplified TCR beta CDR3 regions. HTBI primers primed a first-round RT-PCR, and a second-round multiplex PCR followed. One entry per CDR3 protein, called by TCRdb with MiXCR from the multiplex PCR reads. The data show around 1,000,000 distinct CDR3 sequences, approximately 35% seen once. Sequenced input: peripheral blood or thyroid tissue (not recorded which). Every receptor here comes from an adult man with Graves' hyperthyroidism.

The table lists this clonotype with a few counts. The V call is TRBV13, the J call TRBJ1-3; D is unresolved. Germline-derived CDR1 and CDR2 are PRHDT and FYEKMQ (reference sequence). The CDR3 extends over 13 amino acids. V lost 5 bases and J 5 bases, leaving 10 bases between the germline ends. CDR3 bases: TGTGCCAGCAGCACCGTGGACCGAAACACCATATATTTT. Amino acids: CASSTVDRNTIYF.

In this sample, this clonotype turned up many times. A junction end diverges from the germline sequence, so it may reflect a read error. The gene calls are TRBV29-1 and TRBJ2-7; TRBD2 matches 7 bases. Germline V gene data show CDR1 as SQVTM and CDR2 as ANQGSEA. The CDR3 extends over 15 amino acids. The CDR3 sequence: CSVQDGIAGSYEQYF. CDR3 sequence (DNA): TGCAGCGTTCAAGACGGGATAGCGGGTTCCTACGAGCAGTACTTC.

The CDR3 sequence: CASSFGRDRGALDGYTF. The CDR3 region has the DNA TGTGCCAGCAGCTTCGGCCGGGACAGGGGGGCGCTTGATGGCTACACCTTC. The gene calls are TRBV5-6 and TRBJ1-2; 11 nucleotides line up with TRBD1. From germline, CDR1 is SGHDT and CDR2 YYEEEE. The V gene end was trimmed by 2 bases and the J gene end by 6 bases; junction bases not matched to a gene: 12. The CDR3 loop spans 17 amino acids.

This clonotype appeared many times. This chain uses TRBV7-2 with TRBJ1-1; possibly TRBD1 for D (5 bases). Germline-derived CDR1 and CDR2 are SGHTA and FQGNSA. This CDR3 has 15 amino acids. Trimming removed 2 bases at V and 6 bases at J, with 16 bases between. CDR3 nucleotide sequence: TGTGCCAGCAGCTTATTGCTTGGTCAGGGAGCTGAAGCTTTCTTT. It translates to CASSLLLGQGAEAFF.

This rearrangement joins TRBV10-3 to TRBJ2-7; 8 bases agree with TRBD2. V shed 6 bases and J 0 bases; nucleotides not matched to a gene: 7. CDR1 and CDR2 (germline): ENHRY, SYGVKD. CDR3 length: 15 amino acids. Here the CDR3 reads CAISGGDYLSYEQYF. The CDR3 nucleotides are TGTGCCATCAGCGGGGGGGATTACCTCTCCTACGAGCAGTACTTC.

The sample holds a few counts of this clonotype. V is TRBV10-3 and J is TRBJ2-7; 9 nucleotides line up with TRBD1. CDR1 and CDR2 from the germline V gene are ENHRY and SYGVKD. The CDR3 extends over 15 amino acids. V dropped 10 bases and J dropped 0; count of bases not matched to a gene: 10. The CDR3 loop reads CASRQGTGSSYEQYF. Written as DNA, the CDR3 is TGTGCCAGCAGACAAGGGACAGGGTCCTCCTACGAGCAGTACTTC.

There are many counts of this clonotype. The chain carries TRBV7-2 and TRBJ2-7; D is unresolved. The germline gives CDR1 SGHTA, CDR2 FQGNSA. This CDR3 has 15 amino acids. Trimming took 2 bases from V and 3 from J, leaving 14 bases between them. The CDR3 loop reads CASSLSRIQGYEQYF. CDR3 bases: TGTGCCAGCAGCTTAAGCCGGATCCAAGGCTACGAGCAGTACTTC.

The V gene is TRBV2, the J gene TRBJ2-5; 8 bases agree with TRBD1. J was trimmed by 5 bases and V by 3 bases; bases with no gene match: 8. Germline CDR1 reads SNHLY; CDR2 reads FYNNEI. This CDR3 has 15 residues. In nucleotides, the CDR3 is TGTGCCAGCAGTGACCAGGGGGCGAGTCTGGAGACCCAGTACTTC. Translating it yields CASSDQGASLETQYF.

J is TRBJ1-1 and V is TRBV7-2, with 7 positions matching TRBD1. The V gene end was trimmed by 5 bases and the J gene end by 11 bases; junction bases not matched to a gene: 14. Germline CDR1 is SGHTA and CDR2 is FQGNSA. The CDR3 loop spans 14 amino acids. The CDR3 bases are TGTGCCAGCAGCACGCGGACAGGAGGGATGGCGGCTTTCTTT. It codes for CASSTRTGGMAAFF.

Comment on this clonotype: Just one base apart from a much larger clone, this may be a read error. The V and J genes are TRBV9 and TRBJ1-1; no firm D call. The CDR3 runs to 13 residues. The V and J ends lost 3 bases and 2 bases respectively, with 8 bases between them. Looked up from germline, CDR1 is SGDLS and CDR2 is YYNGEE. The CDR3 DNA reads TGTGCCAGCAGCGACAGCCCCAACACTGAAGCTTTCTTT. It yields the protein CASSDSPNTEAFF.